The 28 T cell receptor beta chains below were found in one sample sequenced in a study of cytomegalovirus exposure and HLA in healthy donors. With 60 Vbeta and 13 Jbeta primers, the PCR was carried out. TCRdb's table, derived via immunoSEQ multiplex PCR, lists solely in-frame clones and lacks some. The sample has about 140,000 clones; approximately 84% are singletons. Sequencing was carried out using PBMCs. These receptors all come from a woman aged 40 to 49 in good health and CMV-seronegative.

The CDR3 reads CASSLAGRSLSGANVLTF. As DNA, the CDR3 is TGCGCCAGCAGCTTGGCCGGCAGGTCCCTCTCTGGGGCCAACGTCCTGACTTTC. The chain is built from TRBV5-1 and TRBJ2-6; D is unclear. Germline V CDR1 and CDR2: SGHRS, YFSETQ. The V end lost 0 bases, the J end lost 0 bases, and 13 bases lay between the germline ends. This CDR3 region has 18 residues. The full variable domain, in which reference TRBV5-1 and TRBJ2-6 provide the parts outside the CDR3, is KAGVTQTPRYLIKTRGQQVTLSCSPISGHRSVSWYQQTPGQGLQFLFEYFSETQRNKGNFPGRFSGRQFSNSRSEMNVSTLELGDSALYLCASSLAGRSLSGANVLTFGAGSRLTVL.

The chain recombines TRBV7-2 with TRBJ2-5; 12 bases match TRBD2. The V gene's germline CDR1 is SGHTA and CDR2 FQGNSA. V was pared by 4 bases and J by 4 bases, with 1 base of the junction left unmatched. This CDR3 is 14 amino acids long. The CDR3 region is CASSSGLAGETQYF. CDR3 sequence (DNA): TGTGCCAGCAGCTCGGGACTAGCGGGAGAGACCCAGTACTTC.

The gene calls are TRBV27 and TRBJ1-2; tentative D call: TRBD1 (5 bases). The CDR3 length is 14 residues. CDR1 and CDR2 (germline): MNHEY, SMNVEV (reference sequence). Trimming pared 3 bases from V and 4 bases from J, leaving 12 bases between. CDR3 in amino acids: CASSFAGESYGYTF. The CDR3 DNA sequence: TGTGCCAGCAGTTTTGCGGGGGAATCCTATGGCTACACCTTC.

This clone showed up just a few times. V and J are TRBV27 and TRBJ2-7, with a tentative D call TRBD1 (5 bases). Germline-derived CDR1 and CDR2 are MNHEY and SMNVEV (reference sequence). The CDR3 is made up of 15 amino acids. The germline V and J ends were trimmed by 4 bases and 0 bases, with 13 bases remaining between them. The CDR3 DNA reads TGTGCCAGCAGTTGGGGAACAGGATACTCCTACGAGCAGTACTTC. It codes for CASSWGTGYSYEQYF.

The chain is built from TRBV7-9 and TRBJ2-7; 11 bases are shared with TRBD2. The CDR3 loop spans 16 amino acids. Looked up from germline, CDR1 is SEHNR and CDR2 is FQNEAQ (reference sequence). J was trimmed by 6 bases and V by 10 bases; bases with no gene match: 17. CDR3 in amino acids: CATTTPPTSGNGEQYF. CDR3 nucleotide sequence: TGTGCCACCACGACCCCTCCGACTAGCGGGAATGGCGAGCAGTACTTC.

This clone showed up just once. The chain joins TRBV7-3 to TRBJ2-1, with D possibly being TRBD2 (6 bases). The germline V gene encodes CDR1 SGHTA and CDR2 FQGTGA. The CDR3 runs to 18 residues. Trimming removed 5 bases at V and 5 bases at J, with 25 bases between. CDR3 sequence: CASSAVVGSGILHNEQFF. CDR3 bases: TGTGCCAGCAGCGCCGTCGTCGGTAGCGGAATCCTCCACAATGAGCAGTTCTTC.

The V call is TRBV23-1, the J call TRBJ2-4; no definite D call. TRBV23-1 is reported as an ORF; its role is uncertain. Trimming pared 2 bases from V and 5 bases from J, leaving 10 bases between. This CDR3 region has 14 residues. The CDR3 region has the DNA TGCGCCAGCAGTCAACCTAGTCGGGAAAACATTCAGTACTTC. It codes for CASSQPSRENIQYF.

This sequence joins TRBV28 and TRBJ2-1; 11 positions agree with TRBD2. CDR3 length: 17 residues. Germline-derived CDR1 and CDR2 are MDHEN and SYDVKM. The junction had 13 bases not matched to a gene; V was cut back by 8 bases and J by 4 bases. The CDR3 coding sequence is TGTGCCAGCCGGAGTAGCGGGAGGGTCCGACTTTACAATGAGCAGTTCTTC. It yields the protein CASRSSGRVRLYNEQFF.

The V and J genes are TRBV28 and TRBJ1-5; a possible D gene is TRBD1 (5 bases). Trimming stripped 11 bases from V and 2 bases from J, with 13 bases between. The CDR3 consists of 13 residues. From germline, CDR1 is MDHEN and CDR2 SYDVKM. DNA for the CDR3: TGTGCCTTGGGGGGGGGTGGCAATCAGCCCCAGCATTTT. The encoded protein is CALGGGGNQPQHF.

This clone was observed once. CDR3 in DNA: TGTGCCAGCACCTACACCGGGCGGGAGCGAGGTTCAGATACGCAGTATTTT. Its protein is CASTYTGRERGSDTQYF. This rearrangement joins TRBV5-8 to TRBJ2-3; TRBD2 aligns across 7 bases. The germline CDR1 and CDR2 sequences are SGHTS and YDEGEE. V was clipped by 6 bases and J by 4 bases; unmatched bases: 17. The CDR3 spans 17 residues.

V usage is TRBV7-6 and J usage is TRBJ1-1; D perhaps matches TRBD1 (6 bases). The V gene's germline CDR1 is SGHVS and CDR2 FNYEAQ. Trimming shortened V by 1 base and J by 2 bases, and 11 bases separated the two germline ends. CDR3 length equals 15 residues. Here the CDR3 DNA reads TGTGCCAGCAGCTTAGACAGGGTAACAAACACTGAAGCTTTCTTT. Translating gives CASSLDRVTNTEAFF.

The chain's CDR3 is CASSTHRQADTQYF. The CDR3 DNA follows: TGTGCCAGCAGCACCCACAGACAGGCAGATACGCAGTATTTT. V gene TRBV11-2 combines with J gene TRBJ2-3; D is possibly TRBD1 (6 bases). Trimming cost V 5 bases and J 4 bases, with 13 bases left between them. Germline-derived CDR1 and CDR2 are SGHAT and FQNNGV. This CDR3 is 14 amino acids long.

The CDR3 DNA sequence: TGTGCCAGCAGCTTAGCGGGGACAGGTGACTATGGCTACACCTTC. Protein: CASSLAGTGDYGYTF. The chain recombines TRBV7-2 with TRBJ1-2; the match to TRBD1 covers 8 bases. CDR1 and CDR2 from the germline V gene are SGHTA and FQGNSA. The CDR3 covers 15 residues. V lost 0 bases to trimming and J lost 3 bases; unmatched junction nucleotides: 3.

The V and J genes are TRBV6-1 and TRBJ2-1; D perhaps matches TRBD2 (6 bases). CDR1 MNHNS and CDR2 SASEGT come from the germline V gene. CDR3 length equals 14 residues. V dropped 4 bases and J dropped 4 bases, with 11 bases sitting between them. In DNA, the CDR3 is TGTGCCAGCAGTGGGACGGGAGCTTACAATGAGCAGTTCTTC. Amino acids: CASSGTGAYNEQFF.

This clone occurred once. This sample also contains other DNA sequences that code for the same CDR3. This CDR3 is CASSWGAFNEKLFF. The CDR3 coding sequence is TGTGCCAGCAGCTGGGGAGCTTTCAATGAAAAACTGTTTTTT. V gene TRBV9 combines with J gene TRBJ1-4; D is uncertain. The CDR3 totals 14 residues. Trimming took 4 bases from V and 5 from J, leaving 12 bases between them. Germline lookup yields CDR1 SGDLS and CDR2 YYNGEE.

The CDR3 region has the DNA TGTGCCTGGAGTTTTGGTGGCCTGAACACTGAAGCTTTCTTT. This sequence encodes CAWSFGGLNTEAFF. The rearrangement links TRBV30 to TRBJ1-1, with D unresolved. This CDR3 has 14 amino acids. Germline CDR1 is GTSNPN and CDR2 is SVGIG (reference sequence). V lost 2 bases and J 0 bases, leaving 10 bases between the germline ends. Filled out from reference TRBV30 and TRBJ1-1, the complete variable domain reads SQTIHQWPATLVQPVGSPLSLECTVEGTSNPNLYWYRQAAGRGLQLLFYSVGIGQISSEVPQNLSASRPQDRQFILSSKKLLLSDSGFYLCAWSFGGLNTEAFFGQGTRLTVV.

The genes are TRBV28 and TRBJ2-1; D ambiguous. Germline V gives CDR1 MDHEN, CDR2 SYDVKM. This CDR3 comprises 15 residues. Trimming left V 5 bases short and J 4 bases short, with 15 bases between. This CDR3 is CASSPLTPRYNEQFF. CDR3 sequence (DNA): TGTGCCAGCAGTCCCCTTACTCCTCGGTACAATGAGCAGTTCTTC.

The chain links TRBV4-1 to TRBJ2-7, with a tentative D call TRBD2 (7 bases). V was trimmed by 4 bases and J by 5 bases, leaving 30 bases between them. The CDR3 spans 19 residues. Germline-derived CDR1 and CDR2 are MGHRA and YSYEKL. CDR3 in amino acids: CASSPGGHADPTWEDEQYF. DNA for the CDR3: TGCGCCAGCAGCCCCGGGGGGCACGCCGACCCCACGTGGGAGGACGAGCAGTACTTC.

The chain combines TRBV7-2 with TRBJ2-2, with 7 bases lining up with TRBD2. CDR1 and CDR2 (germline): SGHTA, FQGNSA. The length of the CDR3 is 16 residues. J was trimmed by 5 bases and V by 1 base; bases with no gene match: 7. CDR3: CASSLGAGVSTGELFF. In nucleotides, the CDR3 is TGTGCCAGCAGCTTAGGGGCGGGAGTGAGTACCGGGGAGCTGTTTTTT.

CDR3 nucleotide sequence: TGTGCCAGCAGCCCTGGGCCGGGACAGGGGCCCTATGGCTACACCTTC. This codes for CASSPGPGQGPYGYTF. The chain recombines TRBV7-9 with TRBJ1-2; 10 bases line up with TRBD1. The germline V gene encodes CDR1 SEHNR and CDR2 FQNEAQ (reference sequence). The CDR3 contains 16 residues. Germline trimming cut 5 bases from V and 4 bases from J; bases unmatched to any gene: 10.

This chain joins TRBV19 and TRBJ1-5, with 8 bases matching TRBD1. This CDR3 is built from 15 residues. CDR1 is LNHDA, CDR2 SQIVND, per germline (reference sequence). With 8 bases clipped from V and 0 bases from J, the junction kept 6 bases outside the gene matches. CDR3 DNA: TGTGCCAGTCAGAGGACAGGGACTAGCAATCAGCCCCAGCATTTT. It is translated as CASQRTGTSNQPQHF.

The chain is built from TRBV20-1 and TRBJ2-7; D might be TRBD2 (5 bases). The CDR3 extends over 10 amino acids. V dropped 7 bases and J dropped 7 bases, with 11 bases sitting between them. Germline CDR1 reads DFQATT; CDR2 reads SNEGSKA (reference sequence). The CDR3 loop is CSGAGVEQYF. CDR3 nucleotides: TGCAGTGGTGCCGGGGTTGAGCAGTACTTC.

The chain combines TRBV9 with TRBJ1-2; 7 bases match TRBD1. The V and J ends lost 6 bases and 4 bases, in that order; junction bases with no gene match: 12. Germline V gives CDR1 SGDLS, CDR2 YYNGEE. The CDR3 spans 15 residues. The CDR3 is CASTHDRGQFYGYTF. As DNA, the CDR3 is TGTGCCAGCACCCACGATCGGGGACAGTTCTATGGCTACACCTTC.

The chain joins TRBV4-3 to TRBJ2-3, with D perhaps TRBD1 (5 bases). V was clipped by 4 bases and J by 4 bases, with 6 bases between them. Germline lookup yields CDR1 LGHNA and CDR2 YSLEER. CDR3 length: 12 residues. DNA for the CDR3: TGCGCCAGCAGCCTAGGGGCAGATACGCAGTATTTT. Encoded protein: CASSLGADTQYF.

V usage is TRBV4-2 and J usage is TRBJ1-3, with TRBD1 matching over 8 bases. Looked up from germline, CDR1 is LGHNA and CDR2 is YNFKEQ. CDR3 length: 17 amino acids. The trim removed 0 bases at V and 3 bases at J, leaving 7 bases unmatched. The CDR3 DNA sequence: TGTGCCAGCAGCCAAGATGGGCAGGGGGCTAGTGGAAACACCATATATTTT. Translation gives CASSQDGQGASGNTIYF.

This clone came up once. This chain joins TRBV21-1 and TRBJ2-1; whether TRBD2, the table's D call, matches the DNA was not checked. TRBV21-1 constitutes a pseudogene. The CDR3 runs 9 residues. CDR3 nucleotide sequence: TGTGCCAGCAGCCTAGTACCGTTCTTC. This gives the protein CASSLVPFF.

This clone was detected a few times. V is TRBV2 and J is TRBJ2-2; 10 positions match TRBD1. The CDR3 extends over 18 amino acids. Germline V lookup: CDR1 SNHLY, CDR2 FYNNEI. V lost 6 bases and J lost 6; bases outside the gene matches: 16. In DNA, the CDR3 is TGTGCCAGCAGACGACAGGGGGCTTATTTTAGTATTGCCGGGGAGCTGTTTTTT. This codes for CASRRQGAYFSIAGELFF.

This chain uses TRBV28 with TRBJ1-5; D unclear. Per the germline V gene, CDR1 is MDHEN and CDR2 is SYDVKM. The CDR3 runs 13 residues. Trimming shortened V by 2 bases and J by 4 bases, and 6 bases separated the two germline ends. This chain's CDR3 is CASSLMRNQPQHF. CDR3 nucleotide sequence: TGTGCCAGCAGTTTAATGAGGAATCAGCCCCAGCATTTT.